The clone carrying this T cell receptor beta chain has only a few counts. The antigen is unknown. This sample is part of a study of cytomegalovirus exposure and HLA in healthy donors. Study-level background: The Caucasian-associated ancestry cluster contained about 80% of the approximately 400 genotyped donors.

Vbeta (60) and Jbeta (13) primers were used in the PCR. Produced via immunoSEQ multiplex PCR; TCRdb's table is partial and in-frame only. The table shows roughly 180,000 clones, with 80% to 90% occurring only once. CDR1 is MDHEN, CDR2 SYDVKM, per germline. This CDR3 contains 14 residues. Trimming cost V 3 bases and J 7 bases, with 13 bases left between them. Study observations and caveats: DRB1 had the most TCR associations and HLA-C the fewest, a later analysis found, with rates varying by HLA locus. Cytomegalovirus-associated status was assigned to roughly 160 TCR beta chains.

The rearrangement links TRBV28 to TRBJ1-5, with D perhaps TRBD1 (6 bases). The sequenced material came from PBMCs. This clonotype originated in a girl under 18 in good health and CMV-seropositive. The CDR3 loop is CASSFGQGKQPQHF. The CDR3 region has the DNA TGTGCCAGCAGTTTTGGGCAGGGGAAGCAGCCCCAGCATTTT.